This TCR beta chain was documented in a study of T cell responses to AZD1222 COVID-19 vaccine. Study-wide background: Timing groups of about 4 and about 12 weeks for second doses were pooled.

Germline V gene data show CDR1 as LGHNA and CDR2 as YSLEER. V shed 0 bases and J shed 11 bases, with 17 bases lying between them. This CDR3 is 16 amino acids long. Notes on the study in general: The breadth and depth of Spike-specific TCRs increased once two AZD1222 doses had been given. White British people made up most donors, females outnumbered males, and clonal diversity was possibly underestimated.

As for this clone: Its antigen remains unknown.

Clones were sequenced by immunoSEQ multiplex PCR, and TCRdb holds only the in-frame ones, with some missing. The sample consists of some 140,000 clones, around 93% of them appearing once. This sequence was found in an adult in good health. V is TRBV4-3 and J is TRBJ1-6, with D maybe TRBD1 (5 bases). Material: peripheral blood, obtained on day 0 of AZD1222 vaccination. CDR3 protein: CASSQDRGRGGPPLHF. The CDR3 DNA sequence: TGCGCCAGCAGCCAAGATCGAGGTAGGGGAGGGCCACCCCTCCACTTT.